A selection of T cell receptor beta chains follows, all from one sample in a study of OX40 agonist ivuxolimab in advanced cancers. Sequenced by immunoSEQ multiplex PCR; TCRdb stores in-frame clones only, minus some. The table includes some 57,000 clones, about 90% detected once. The sequences come from CD4+ or CD8+ T cells sorted from blood, collected in a trial of the OX40 agonist ivuxolimab. These receptor sequences come from an adult with an advanced solid tumor such as melanoma, head and neck, liver or kidney cancer. The CDR3 runs from the conserved cysteine through the conserved F or W. D genes are given only for firm matches. Clone size is stated in some rows and not others, as once, few, many or a class when expanded.

d_call: -; cdr3_length: 14; j_call: TRBJ2-7; v_call: TRBV7-8; clone_size: -; cdr3_aa: CASSLLGGAYEQYF; cdr3_nt: TGTGCCAGCAGCTTACTTGGCGGCGCCTACGAGCAGTACTTC
d_call: -; cdr3_length: 14; j_call: TRBJ1-3; v_call: TRBV7-2; clone_size: -; cdr3_aa: CASTVMGTGNTIYF; cdr3_nt: TGTGCCAGCACCGTGATGGGGACTGGAAACACCATATATTTT
d_call: -; cdr3_length: 13; j_call: TRBJ2-2; v_call: TRBV6-4; clone_size: -; cdr3_aa: CASSEVGTGELFF; cdr3_nt: TGTGCCAGCAGTGAAGTAGGCACCGGGGAGCTGTTTTTT
d_call: TRBD1; cdr3_length: 15; j_call: TRBJ2-7; v_call: TRBV7-2; clone_size: -; cdr3_aa: CASSSRQGATGEQYF; cdr3_nt: TGTGCCAGCAGCAGTCGACAGGGGGCCACGGGCGAGCAGTACTTC
d_call: -; cdr3_length: 13; j_call: TRBJ1-1; v_call: TRBV5-1; clone_size: -; cdr3_aa: CASSASMNTEAFF; cdr3_nt: TGCGCCAGCAGCGCTTCCATGAACACTGAAGCTTTCTTT
d_call: -; cdr3_length: 14; j_call: TRBJ1-4; v_call: TRBV2; clone_size: -; cdr3_aa: CASSGRTTNEKLFF; cdr3_nt: TGTGCCAGCAGTGGACGGACAACTAATGAAAAACTGTTTTTT
d_call: TRBD1; cdr3_length: 14; j_call: TRBJ2-7; v_call: TRBV10-2; clone_size: -; cdr3_aa: CASRAGTGSYEQYF; cdr3_nt: TGCGCCAGCAGAGCCGGGACAGGTTCCTACGAGCAGTACTTC
d_call: -; cdr3_length: 11; j_call: TRBJ1-1; v_call: TRBV10-1; clone_size: -; cdr3_aa: CASRRSTEAFF; cdr3_nt: TGCGCCAGCAGGCGGAGCACTGAAGCTTTCTTT
d_call: TRBD2; cdr3_length: 16; j_call: TRBJ2-3; v_call: TRBV2; clone_size: -; cdr3_aa: CASRSRTSGGTDTQYF; cdr3_nt: TGTGCCAGCAGATCGAGGACTAGCGGGGGTACAGATACGCAGTATTTT
d_call: TRBD1; cdr3_length: 15; j_call: TRBJ1-5; v_call: TRBV4-1; clone_size: -; cdr3_aa: CASSQGQGGNQPQHF; cdr3_nt: TGCGCCAGCAGCCAGGGACAGGGCGGCAATCAGCCCCAGCATTTT
d_call: -; cdr3_length: 13; j_call: TRBJ2-5; v_call: TRBV5-6; clone_size: -; cdr3_aa: CASSLGQGMAQYF; cdr3_nt: TGTGCCAGCAGCTTGGGCCAGGGGATGGCCCAGTACTTC
d_call: TRBD1; cdr3_length: 13; j_call: TRBJ1-6; v_call: TRBV28; clone_size: -; cdr3_aa: CASSQDRGRSLHF; cdr3_nt: TGTGCCAGCAGCCAGGACAGGGGGCGTTCCCTCCACTTT
d_call: -; cdr3_length: 13; j_call: TRBJ2-5; v_call: TRBV6-4; clone_size: -; cdr3_aa: CASSDSWGETQYF; cdr3_nt: TGTGCCAGCAGTGACTCATGGGGAGAGACCCAGTACTTC
d_call: TRBD2; cdr3_length: 16; j_call: TRBJ2-2; v_call: TRBV9; clone_size: -; cdr3_aa: CASSPRGGSGTGELFF; cdr3_nt: TGTGCCAGCAGCCCGCGGGGGGGCTCGGGCACCGGGGAGCTGTTTTTT
d_call: -; cdr3_length: 14; j_call: TRBJ2-7; v_call: TRBV27; clone_size: -; cdr3_aa: CASSSGTGNGEQYF; cdr3_nt: TGTGCCAGCAGTTCCGGTACAGGGAATGGTGAGCAGTACTTC
d_call: TRBD1; cdr3_length: 14; j_call: TRBJ1-1; v_call: TRBV2; clone_size: -; cdr3_aa: CASTRTGGNTEAFF; cdr3_nt: TGTGCCAGCACCCGGACAGGGGGGAACACTGAAGCTTTCTTT
d_call: -; cdr3_length: 14; j_call: TRBJ2-2; v_call: TRBV2; clone_size: -; cdr3_aa: CASSVDPYTGELFF; cdr3_nt: TGTGCCAGCAGTGTAGATCCCTACACCGGGGAGCTGTTTTTT
d_call: -; cdr3_length: 13; j_call: TRBJ2-3; v_call: TRBV7-9; clone_size: once; cdr3_aa: CASSFGSTDTQYF; cdr3_nt: TGTGCCAGCAGCTTCGGCTCCACAGATACGCAGTATTTT
d_call: -; cdr3_length: 14; j_call: TRBJ2-7; v_call: TRBV18; clone_size: -; cdr3_aa: CASSPPGTTYEQYF; cdr3_nt: TGTGCCAGCTCACCACCTGGCACGACCTACGAGCAGTACTTC
d_call: -; cdr3_length: 12; j_call: TRBJ2-7; v_call: TRBV7-6; clone_size: -; cdr3_aa: CASSPSGYEQYF; cdr3_nt: TGTGCCAGCAGCCCGAGCGGCTACGAGCAGTACTTC
d_call: TRBD1; cdr3_length: 16; j_call: TRBJ2-7; v_call: TRBV28; clone_size: -; cdr3_aa: CASSLGTGGYSYEQYF; cdr3_nt: TGTGCCAGCAGTTTAGGGACAGGGGGCTATTCCTACGAGCAGTACTTC
d_call: TRBD1; cdr3_length: 15; j_call: TRBJ1-4; v_call: TRBV28; clone_size: -; cdr3_aa: CASSQKWDRVGELFF; cdr3_nt: TGTGCCAGCAGTCAGAAATGGGACAGGGTAGGGGAACTGTTTTTT
d_call: -; cdr3_length: 14; j_call: TRBJ1-1; v_call: TRBV9; clone_size: -; cdr3_aa: CASSVAPENTEAFF; cdr3_nt: TGTGCCAGCAGCGTAGCACCGGAGAACACTGAAGCTTTCTTT
d_call: TRBD1; cdr3_length: 15; j_call: TRBJ1-5; v_call: TRBV6-5; clone_size: few; cdr3_aa: CASSYSTGANQPQHF; cdr3_nt: TGTGCCAGCAGTTACTCGACAGGGGCTAATCAGCCCCAGCATTTT
d_call: -; cdr3_length: 14; j_call: TRBJ1-1; v_call: TRBV2; clone_size: -; cdr3_aa: CASSGVQGDTEAFF; cdr3_nt: TGTGCCAGCAGTGGCGTACAGGGAGACACTGAAGCTTTCTTT
d_call: -; cdr3_length: 14; j_call: TRBJ2-2; v_call: TRBV5-4; clone_size: -; cdr3_aa: CASRTGRNTGELFF; cdr3_nt: TGTGCCAGCAGAACGGGCCGAAACACCGGGGAGCTGTTTTTT
d_call: -; cdr3_length: 14; j_call: TRBJ2-5; v_call: TRBV7-3; clone_size: -; cdr3_aa: CASRDSAVGETQYF; cdr3_nt: TGTGCCAGTAGGGACTCGGCCGTTGGGGAGACCCAGTACTTC
d_call: -; cdr3_length: 14; j_call: TRBJ1-5; v_call: TRBV7-6; clone_size: -; cdr3_aa: CASSLGHSNQPQHF; cdr3_nt: TGTGCCAGCAGCTTAGGGCACTCTAATCAGCCCCAGCATTTT
d_call: TRBD1; cdr3_length: 16; j_call: TRBJ1-3; v_call: TRBV18; clone_size: -; cdr3_aa: CASSPPEGASGNTIYF; cdr3_nt: TGTGCCAGCTCACCACCGGAGGGGGCATCTGGAAACACCATATATTTT
d_call: -; cdr3_length: 15; j_call: TRBJ2-1; v_call: TRBV6-4; clone_size: -; cdr3_aa: CASALGGPQAGEQFF; cdr3_nt: TGTGCCAGCGCCCTGGGGGGCCCCCAGGCCGGTGAGCAGTTCTTC
d_call: -; cdr3_length: 14; j_call: TRBJ2-1; v_call: TRBV15; clone_size: -; cdr3_aa: CATSRDLAVTGGFF; cdr3_nt: TGTGCCACCAGCAGAGATCTGGCGGTCACAGGAGGGTTCTTC
d_call: TRBD1; cdr3_length: 15; j_call: TRBJ1-3; v_call: TRBV5-1; clone_size: -; cdr3_aa: CASSLRTGSGNTIYF; cdr3_nt: TGCGCCAGCAGCTTACGGACAGGGTCTGGAAACACCATATATTTT
d_call: TRBD1; cdr3_length: 15; j_call: TRBJ2-7; v_call: TRBV6-5; clone_size: few; cdr3_aa: CASSRAAGGPYEQYF; cdr3_nt: TGTGCCAGCAGCCGGGCGGCAGGGGGCCCCTACGAGCAGTACTTC
d_call: TRBD1; cdr3_length: 15; j_call: TRBJ1-1; v_call: TRBV11-2; clone_size: -; cdr3_aa: CASNTAQGMNTEAFF; cdr3_nt: TGTGCCAGCAATACGGCACAGGGGATGAACACTGAAGCTTTCTTT
d_call: TRBD2; cdr3_length: 17; j_call: TRBJ2-1; v_call: TRBV7-9; clone_size: -; cdr3_aa: CASSTSGGATTVGEQFF; cdr3_nt: TGTGCCAGCAGCACTAGCGGGGGGGCCACCACCGTGGGTGAGCAGTTCTTC
d_call: -; cdr3_length: 17; j_call: TRBJ2-3; v_call: TRBV19; clone_size: -; cdr3_aa: CASRDRSASIVTDTQYF; cdr3_nt: TGTGCCAGTAGGGACCGTAGCGCTTCAATTGTCACAGATACGCAGTATTTT
d_call: -; cdr3_length: 14; j_call: TRBJ1-1; v_call: TRBV18; clone_size: few; cdr3_aa: CASSPGRTNTEAFF; cdr3_nt: TGTGCCAGCTCACCAGGACGGACGAACACTGAAGCTTTCTTT
d_call: TRBD2; cdr3_length: 19; j_call: TRBJ2-1; v_call: TRBV9; clone_size: -; cdr3_aa: CASSPRTSRGGGPNNEQFF; cdr3_nt: TGTGCCAGCAGCCCACGTACCTCACGGGGGGGAGGGCCGAACAATGAGCAGTTCTTC
d_call: -; cdr3_length: 12; j_call: TRBJ1-6; v_call: TRBV6-6; clone_size: -; cdr3_aa: CASSYGSSPLHF; cdr3_nt: TGTGCCAGCAGTTACGGGAGTTCACCCCTCCACTTT
d_call: -; cdr3_length: 15; j_call: TRBJ2-3; v_call: TRBV5-1; clone_size: -; cdr3_aa: CASSLARQPTDTQYF; cdr3_nt: TGCGCCAGCAGCTTGGCGAGGCAGCCTACAGATACGCAGTATTTT
d_call: TRBD2; cdr3_length: 13; j_call: TRBJ2-7; v_call: TRBV6-1; clone_size: -; cdr3_aa: CASTTSGGYEQYF; cdr3_nt: TGTGCCAGCACCACTAGCGGGGGCTACGAGCAGTACTTC
d_call: TRBD2; cdr3_length: 16; j_call: TRBJ2-3; v_call: TRBV5-1; clone_size: -; cdr3_aa: CASSLALAGMTDTQYF; cdr3_nt: TGCGCCAGCAGCTTGGCTTTAGCGGGAATGACCGATACGCAGTATTTT